The 21 T cell receptor beta chains in this list originate from one sample, sequenced in a study of blood T cells in healthy people across ages. PCR was performed a second time for about 6 to 12 cycles using a sample-barcoded 5' primer and a J-beta primer mix. TCRdb passed the 5' RACE reads through MiXCR, listing each CDR3 protein once. The data show hundreds of thousands of distinct CDR3 sequences, with roughly 20% seen just once and around 3.4% held by the top ten. Input material: blood. The receptors derive from an older man in good health.

The CDR3 DNA is TGTGCCAGCAGTTTACGGGGCGGGAGGGCGGATGAGCAGTTCTTC. It is translated as CASSLRGGRADEQFF. The J gene is TRBJ2-5, the V gene TRBV27; 9 bases map to TRBD2. The better agreement between TRBJ2-1 and the DNA end casts doubt on the J call. The germline V gene has CDR1 MNHEY and CDR2 SMNVEV (reference sequence). This CDR3 region has 15 residues.

In its sample, this clonotype was seen once. CDR3 residues: CSARDAGDTDTQYF. In nucleotides, the CDR3 is TGCAGTGCTAGAGATGCGGGAGACACAGATACGCAGTATTTT. This rearrangement joins TRBV20-1 to TRBJ2-3; TRBD2 matches 7 bases. The J segment lost 2 bases and the V segment lost 0 bases, leaving 2 bases of the junction unmatched. Per germline, CDR1 DFQATT and CDR2 SNEGSKA (reference sequence). This CDR3 has 14 residues.

This clonotype has only a few counts. The chain employs TRBV6-1 and TRBJ2-1; TRBD2 matches 10 bases. The junction had 12 bases not matched to a gene; V was cut back by 8 bases and J by 11 bases. Germline V gene lookup returns CDR1 MNHNS and CDR2 SASEGT. The CDR3 runs to 14 residues. The CDR3 here is CASGRGRGLAQQFF. DNA for the CDR3: TGTGCCAGCGGGAGGGGCCGGGGACTAGCGCAGCAGTTCTTC.

The rearrangement joins TRBV12-3 or TRBV12-4 to TRBJ2-2; 7 bases match TRBD1. Trimming cost V 7 bases and J 6 bases; bases outside gene matches: 11. The CDR3 has 15 residues. The DNA of the CDR3 is TGTGCCAGCACCCGACAGGGACGATGGGCCGGGGAGCTGTTTTTT. Translating it yields CASTRQGRWAGELFF.

This chain uses TRBV12-3 or TRBV12-4 with TRBJ2-1; D is possibly TRBD2 (5 bases). This CDR3 comprises 13 residues. V was shortened by 3 bases and J by 6 bases, with 9 bases between the two germline ends. The CDR3 loop is CASSLDSGNEQFF. The CDR3 nucleotides read TGTGCCAGCAGTTTGGACTCCGGCAATGAGCAGTTCTTC.

V is TRBV5-1 and J is TRBJ2-6; D gene ambiguous. Germline-derived CDR1 and CDR2 are SGHRS and YFSETQ. This CDR3 contains 13 residues. Trimming stripped 2 bases from V and 15 bases from J, with 15 bases between. The CDR3 DNA reads as TGCGCCAGCAGCTTTTTAACTCCTGGGGACCTGACTTTC. Translation: CASSFLTPGDLTF.

This clonotype was recorded a few times. The CDR3 region has the DNA TGCGCCAGCAGCCAAGGATCAGGCCTCAATACGCAGTATTTT. This codes for CASSQGSGLNTQYF. The J gene is TRBJ2-3, the V gene TRBV4-1, with D unresolved. Germline CDR1 reads MGHRA; CDR2 reads YSYEKL. V gave up 1 base and J gave up 7 bases, with 12 bases separating them. This CDR3 has 14 amino acids.

With respect to this clonotype: Sequence at one end of the junction differs from germline and may be a read error. This chain connects TRBV20-1 to TRBJ2-5; TRBD2 might be the D (5 bases). The J call could be wrong; TRBJ2-1 is a better fit for the DNA end. CDR3 length: 14 amino acids. Germline assignment: CDR1 DFQATT and CDR2 SNEGSKA (reference sequence). The DNA of the CDR3 is TGCAGTGCCGAGGGTGGCCCCGCTCGGAATGTGCAGTTCTTC. This gives the protein CSAEGGPARNVQFF.

This clonotype appeared a few times. The chain has TRBV27 and TRBJ2-7; D perhaps matches TRBD2 (6 bases). The germline gives CDR1 MNHEY, CDR2 SMNVEV (reference sequence). Trimming removed 1 base from V and 2 bases from J, with 12 bases in between. The CDR3 sequence is 15 residues long. Here the CDR3 reads CASSLYPGSAYEQYF. The CDR3 DNA reads TGTGCCAGCAGTTTATATCCCGGGAGTGCCTACGAGCAGTACTTC.

This clonotype was found many times. V and J are TRBV30 and TRBJ2-5; D is ambiguous. The CDR3 extends over 13 amino acids. Trimming shortened V by 0 bases and J by 0 bases, and 5 bases separated the two germline ends. Germline assignment: CDR1 GTSNPN and CDR2 SVGIG (reference sequence). CDR3 sequence reads: CAWSVPNQETQYF. CDR3 in DNA: TGTGCCTGGAGTGTACCAAACCAAGAGACCCAGTACTTC.

This clonotype was detected only once. A much larger clone differs from this one at a single base, so this may be a read error. This chain's CDR3 is CASSQNQETQHF. CDR3 sequence (DNA): TGTGCCAGCAGCCAAAACCAAGAGACCCAGCACTTC. The chain has TRBV14 and TRBJ2-5; no clear D. In germline, CDR1 is SGHDN, CDR2 FVKESK. This CDR3 spans 12 amino acids.

The CDR3 loop reads CASSLVAARGGTQYF. In DNA, the CDR3 is TGCGCCAGCAGCTTGGTTGCCGCACGGGGTGGGACCCAGTACTTC. This sequence joins TRBV5-1 and TRBJ2-5; D is possibly TRBD2 (5 bases). This CDR3 is built from 15 residues. V gave up 0 bases and J gave up 7 bases, with 16 bases separating them. Germline V gene lookup returns CDR1 SGHRS and CDR2 YFSETQ.

This clonotype occurred many times. The chain couples TRBV7-6 to TRBJ2-5, with D hard to call. Trimming shortened V by 1 base and J by 6 bases, and 12 bases separated the two germline ends. Germline CDR1 and CDR2: SGHVS and FNYEAQ. This CDR3 comprises 14 residues. The CDR3 region has the DNA TGTGCCAGCAGCTTAGATGAGAGTACGAAGACCCAGTACTTC. It encodes CASSLDESTKTQYF.

The CDR3 reads CASSETRSYNEQFF. The CDR3 region has the DNA TGTGCCAGCAGCGAGACTAGATCCTACAATGAGCAGTTCTTC. The chain is built from TRBV6-2 or TRBV6-3 and TRBJ2-1, with a tentative D call TRBD2 (6 bases). The CDR3 contains 14 residues. Germline values: CDR1 MNHEY, CDR2 SVGEGT. The V gene lost 6 bases and the J gene lost 1 base, with 10 bases spanning the gap.

The chain couples TRBV20-1 to TRBJ2-7; 9 bases fit TRBD1. The CDR3 sequence is 13 residues long. Germline assignment: CDR1 DFQATT and CDR2 SNEGSKA (reference sequence). The V and J ends lost 6 bases and 3 bases, in that order; junction bases with no gene match: 6. The CDR3 DNA follows: TGCAGTGCCCCGGGACAGGGAGTCTACGAGCAGTACTTC. Translated: CSAPGQGVYEQYF.

The J gene is TRBJ2-5, the V gene TRBV25-1; D may match TRBD1 or TRBD2 (5 bases each). The DNA end is more similar to TRBJ2-1, so the J call may be wrong. Germline-derived CDR1 and CDR2 are MGHDK and SYGVNS. CDR3 length: 15 residues. DNA of the CDR3: TGTGCCAGCAGTGAATATGGGGGAGCTGTCAATGAGCAGTTCTTC. Encoded protein: CASSEYGGAVNEQFF.

This clonotype was observed a single time. The V gene is TRBV5-6, the J gene TRBJ2-5; 11 bases match TRBD2. CDR1 and CDR2 from the germline V gene are SGHDT and YYEEEE. This CDR3 region has 16 residues. J was trimmed by 5 bases and V by 2 bases; bases with no gene match: 8. As DNA, the CDR3 is TGTGCCAGCAGCTTAATACTAGCGGGAGTGAGCGAGACCCAGTACTTC. Encoded protein: CASSLILAGVSETQYF. Full variable domain (missing parts from reference TRBV5-6 and TRBJ2-5): DAGVTQSPTHLIKTRGQQVTLRCSPKSGHDTVSWYQQALGQGPQFIFQYYEEEERQRGNFPDRFSGHQFPNYSSELNVNALLLGDSALYLCASSLILAGVSETQYFGPGTRLLVL.

A remark on this clonotype: The conserved closing phenylalanine or tryptophan is absent in this CDR3, likely reflecting a read error. The chain uses TRBV20-1 and TRBJ2-5; no reliable D call. Germline V gene lookup returns CDR1 DFQATT and CDR2 SNEGSKA (reference sequence). Deletions cut 4 bases from V and 4 bases from J, with 13 bases between. This CDR3 is 13 amino acids long. CDR3 protein: CSAMSVYSETQYL. CDR3 DNA: TGCAGTGCTATGTCTGTGTATTCAGAGACCCAGTACCTC.

This clonotype was observed a handful of times. Being one base from a much bigger clone, this may be a read error. The chain combines TRBV28 with TRBJ2-5, with D hard to call. CDR3 size: 13 residues. In germline, CDR1 is MDHEN, CDR2 SYDVKM. The CDR3 sequence is CAGSSLIGETQYF. DNA for the CDR3: TGTGCCGGCAGCTCACTCATAGGGGAGACCCAGTACTTC.

This clonotype was observed a handful of times. The chain carries TRBV20-1 and TRBJ2-1; D uncertain. The ends were cut back, 7 bases at V and 0 bases at J, with 7 bases in the middle. This CDR3 spans 12 amino acids. Germline CDR1 DFQATT, CDR2 SNEGSKA (reference sequence). In DNA, the CDR3 is TGCAGTGGGCGTGGCTCCTACAATGAGCAGTTCTTC. Its protein is CSGRGSYNEQFF.

This clonotype was recorded a few times. The chain has TRBV7-2 and TRBJ2-5; D may match TRBD1 or TRBD2 (6 bases each). The CDR3 covers 16 residues. Germline values: CDR1 SGHTA, CDR2 FQGNSA. The germline V and J ends were trimmed by 5 bases and 2 bases, with 18 bases remaining between them. This chain's CDR3 is CASSLRRLGGQETQYF. Written as DNA, the CDR3 is TGTGCCAGCAGCCTCCGGAGACTAGGGGGACAAGAGACCCAGTACTTC.